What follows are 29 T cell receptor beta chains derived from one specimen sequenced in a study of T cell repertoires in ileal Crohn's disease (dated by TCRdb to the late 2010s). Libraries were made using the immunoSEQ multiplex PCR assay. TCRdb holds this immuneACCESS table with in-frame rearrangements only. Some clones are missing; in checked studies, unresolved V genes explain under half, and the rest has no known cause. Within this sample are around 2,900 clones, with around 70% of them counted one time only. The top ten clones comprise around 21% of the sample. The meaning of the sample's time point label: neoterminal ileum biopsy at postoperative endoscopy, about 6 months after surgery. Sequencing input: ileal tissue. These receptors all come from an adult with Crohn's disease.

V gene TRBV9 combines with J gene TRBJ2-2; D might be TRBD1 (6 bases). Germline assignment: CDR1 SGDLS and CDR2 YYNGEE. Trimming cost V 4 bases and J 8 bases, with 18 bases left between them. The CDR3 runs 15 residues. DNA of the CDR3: TGTGCCAGCAGCCTGTTGGACAGTCCGACGGGGGAGCTGTTTTTT. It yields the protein CASSLLDSPTGELFF.

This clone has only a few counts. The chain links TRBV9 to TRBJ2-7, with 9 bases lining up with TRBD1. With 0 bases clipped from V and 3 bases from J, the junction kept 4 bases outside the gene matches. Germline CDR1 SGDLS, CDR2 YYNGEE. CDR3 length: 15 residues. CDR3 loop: CASSVGTGADYEQYF. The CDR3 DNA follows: TGTGCCAGCAGCGTAGGGACAGGGGCCGACTACGAGCAGTACTTC.

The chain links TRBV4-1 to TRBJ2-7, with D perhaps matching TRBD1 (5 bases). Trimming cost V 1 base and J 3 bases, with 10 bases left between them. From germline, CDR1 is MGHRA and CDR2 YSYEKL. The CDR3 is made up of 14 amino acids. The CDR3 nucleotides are TGCGCCAGCAGCCAAGTTCAGGGAAACTACGAGCAGTACTTC. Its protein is CASSQVQGNYEQYF.

The DNA of the CDR3 is TGTGCCAGCAGCATGGGGACTAGCACAGATACGCAGTATTTT. This gives the protein CASSMGTSTDTQYF. This chain connects TRBV7-2 to TRBJ2-3; perhaps TRBD2 as D (6 bases). V shed 5 bases and J shed 0 bases, with 9 bases lying between them. Per the germline V gene, CDR1 is SGHTA and CDR2 is FQGNSA. This CDR3 is 14 amino acids long.

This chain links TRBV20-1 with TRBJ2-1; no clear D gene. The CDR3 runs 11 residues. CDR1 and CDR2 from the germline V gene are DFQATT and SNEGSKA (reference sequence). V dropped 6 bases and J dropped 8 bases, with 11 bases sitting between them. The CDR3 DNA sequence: TGCAGTGCCGTAGAGGTGGATGAGCAGTTCTTC. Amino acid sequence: CSAVEVDEQFF.

The CDR3 spells CASSLDLARDEQYF. In DNA, the CDR3 is TGTGCCAGCAGCTTAGATTTGGCCAGGGACGAGCAGTACTTC. V is TRBV11-2 and J is TRBJ2-7; D perhaps matches TRBD1 (5 bases). V lost 0 bases, J lost 5 bases, and 11 bases lay in between. The CDR3 runs to 14 residues. Germline CDR1 and CDR2: SGHAT and FQNNGV. Complete variable domain (other parts from reference TRBV11-2 and TRBJ2-7): EAGVAQSPRYKIIEKRQSVAFWCNPISGHATLYWYQQILGQGPKLLIQFQNNGVVDDSQLPKDRFSAERLKGVDSTLKIQPAKLEDSAVYLCASSLDLARDEQYFGPGTRLTVT.

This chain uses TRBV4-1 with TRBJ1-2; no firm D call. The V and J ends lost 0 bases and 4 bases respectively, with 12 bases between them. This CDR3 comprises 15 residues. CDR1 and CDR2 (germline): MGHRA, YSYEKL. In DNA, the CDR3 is TGCGCCAGCAGCCAAGATAGGCGGGGTCGCTATGGCTACACCTTC. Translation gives CASSQDRRGRYGYTF.

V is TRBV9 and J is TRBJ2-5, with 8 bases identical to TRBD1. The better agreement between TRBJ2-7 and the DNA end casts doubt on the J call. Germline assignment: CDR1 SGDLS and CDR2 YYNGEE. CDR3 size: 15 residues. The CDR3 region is CASSSRTGLTYEQYF. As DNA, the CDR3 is TGTGCCAGCAGCTCACGGACAGGGCTAACCTACGAGCAGTACTTC.

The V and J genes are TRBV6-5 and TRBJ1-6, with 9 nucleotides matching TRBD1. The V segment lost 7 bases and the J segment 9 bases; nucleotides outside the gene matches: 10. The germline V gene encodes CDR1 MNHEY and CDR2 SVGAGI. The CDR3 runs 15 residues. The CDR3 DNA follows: TGTGCCAGCAACCTTTCGGGGACAGGGTCTTCACCCCTCCACTTT. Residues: CASNLSGTGSSPLHF.

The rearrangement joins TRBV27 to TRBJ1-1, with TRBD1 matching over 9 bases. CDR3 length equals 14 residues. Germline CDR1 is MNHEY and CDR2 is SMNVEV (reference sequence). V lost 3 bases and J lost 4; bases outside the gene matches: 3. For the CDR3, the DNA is TGTGCCAGCAGTTTTGGGACAGGGTTCACTGAAGCTTTCTTT. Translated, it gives CASSFGTGFTEAFF.

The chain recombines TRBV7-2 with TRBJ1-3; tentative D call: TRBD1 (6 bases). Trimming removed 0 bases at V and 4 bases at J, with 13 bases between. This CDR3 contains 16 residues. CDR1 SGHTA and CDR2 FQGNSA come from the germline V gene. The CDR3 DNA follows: TGTGCCAGCAGCTTAGCCTTACCAGGGGCCGGAAACACCATATATTTT. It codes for CASSLALPGAGNTIYF.

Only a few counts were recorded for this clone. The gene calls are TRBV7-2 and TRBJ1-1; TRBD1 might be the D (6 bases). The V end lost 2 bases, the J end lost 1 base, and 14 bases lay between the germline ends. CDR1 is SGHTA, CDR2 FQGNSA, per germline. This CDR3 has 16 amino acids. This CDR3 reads CASSLSWGRGNTEAFF. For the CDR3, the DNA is TGTGCCAGCAGCTTAAGCTGGGGGCGTGGGAACACTGAAGCTTTCTTT.

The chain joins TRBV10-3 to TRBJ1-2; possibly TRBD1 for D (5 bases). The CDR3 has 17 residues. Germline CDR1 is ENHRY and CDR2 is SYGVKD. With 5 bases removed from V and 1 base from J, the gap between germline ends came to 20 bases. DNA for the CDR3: TGTGCCATCAGTCCCCATGGGGGGGTTCCTATTAACTATGGCTACACCTTC. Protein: CAISPHGGVPINYGYTF.

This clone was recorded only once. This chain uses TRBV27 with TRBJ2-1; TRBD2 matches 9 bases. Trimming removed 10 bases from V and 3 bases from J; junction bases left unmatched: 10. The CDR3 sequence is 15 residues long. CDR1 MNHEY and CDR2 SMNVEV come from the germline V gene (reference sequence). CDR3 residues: CAIRRTSADYNEQFF. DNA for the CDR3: TGTGCCATCAGACGGACTAGCGCCGACTACAATGAGCAGTTCTTC.

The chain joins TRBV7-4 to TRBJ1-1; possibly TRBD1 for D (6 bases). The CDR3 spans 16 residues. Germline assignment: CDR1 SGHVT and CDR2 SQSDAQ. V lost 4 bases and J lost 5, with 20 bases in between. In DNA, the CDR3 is TGTGCCAGCAGCTCCCCGACAGGCGGAAGGAGGACTGAAGCTTTCTTT. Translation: CASSSPTGGRRTEAFF.

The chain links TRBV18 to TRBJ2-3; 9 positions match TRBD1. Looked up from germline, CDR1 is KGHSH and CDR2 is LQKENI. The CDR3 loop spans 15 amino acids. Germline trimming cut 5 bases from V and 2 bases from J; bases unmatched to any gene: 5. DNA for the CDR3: TGTGCCAGCTCAAGCGGACAGGGGAACACAGATACGCAGTATTTT. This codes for CASSSGQGNTDTQYF.

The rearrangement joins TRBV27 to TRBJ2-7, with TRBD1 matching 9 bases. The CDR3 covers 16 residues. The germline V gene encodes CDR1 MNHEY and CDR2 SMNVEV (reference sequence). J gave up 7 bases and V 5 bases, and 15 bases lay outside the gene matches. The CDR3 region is CASSEEGGDRAGEQYF. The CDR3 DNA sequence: TGTGCCAGCAGTGAAGAAGGGGGGGACAGGGCAGGGGAGCAGTACTTC.

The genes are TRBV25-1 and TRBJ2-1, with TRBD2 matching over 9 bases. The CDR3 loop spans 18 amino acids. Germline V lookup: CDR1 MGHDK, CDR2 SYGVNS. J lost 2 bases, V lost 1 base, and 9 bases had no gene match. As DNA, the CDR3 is TGTGCCAGCAGTGAATCGTGGCCTATAGCGGGGGCCTACAATGAGCAGTTCTTC. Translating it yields CASSESWPIAGAYNEQFF.

CDR3 sequence reads: CASSSFRRGGPDTQYF. The CDR3 DNA follows: TGTGCCAGCAGCTCCTTTCGGCGGGGGGGCCCCGATACGCAGTATTTT. The chain combines TRBV7-6 with TRBJ2-3, with 9 bases fitting TRBD2. Looked up from germline, CDR1 is SGHVS and CDR2 is FNYEAQ. This CDR3 has 16 residues. Trimming at V came to 4 bases and at J to 6 bases, leaving 11 bases not matched to a gene. The full variable domain, its missing parts supplied by reference TRBV7-6 and TRBJ2-3, is GAGVSQSPRYKVTKRGQDVALRCDPISGHVSLYWYRQALGQGPEFLTYFNYEAQQDKSGLPNDRFSAERPEGSISTLTIQRTEQRDSAMYRCASSSFRRGGPDTQYFGPGTRLTVL.

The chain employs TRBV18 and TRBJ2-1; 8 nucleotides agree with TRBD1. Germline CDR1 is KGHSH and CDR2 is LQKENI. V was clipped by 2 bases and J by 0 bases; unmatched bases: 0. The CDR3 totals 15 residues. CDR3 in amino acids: CASSPTGGSYNEQFF. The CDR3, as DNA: TGTGCCAGCTCACCAACAGGGGGCTCCTACAATGAGCAGTTCTTC.

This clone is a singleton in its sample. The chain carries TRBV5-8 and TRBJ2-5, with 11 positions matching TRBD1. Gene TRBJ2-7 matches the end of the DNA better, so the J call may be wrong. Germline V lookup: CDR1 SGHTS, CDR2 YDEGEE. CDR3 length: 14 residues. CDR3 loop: CASGTGGETYEQYF. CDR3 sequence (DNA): TGTGCCAGCGGGACAGGGGGAGAGACCTACGAGCAGTACTTC.

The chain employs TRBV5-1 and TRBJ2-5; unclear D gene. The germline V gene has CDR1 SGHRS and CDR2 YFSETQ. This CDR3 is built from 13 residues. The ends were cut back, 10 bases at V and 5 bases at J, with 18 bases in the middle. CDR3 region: CAVVGPRRETQYF. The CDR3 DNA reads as TGCGCCGTGGTTGGCCCTCGCAGGGAGACCCAGTACTTC. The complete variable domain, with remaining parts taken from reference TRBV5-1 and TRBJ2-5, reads KAGVTQTPRYLIKTRGQQVTLSCSPISGHRSVSWYQQTPGQGLQFLFEYFSETQRNKGNFPGRFSGRQFSNSRSEMNVSTLELGDSALYLCAVVGPRRETQYFGPGTRLLVL.

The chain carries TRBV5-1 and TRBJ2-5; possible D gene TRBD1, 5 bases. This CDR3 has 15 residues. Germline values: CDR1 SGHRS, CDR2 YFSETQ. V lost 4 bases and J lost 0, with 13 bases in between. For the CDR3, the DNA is TGCGCCAGCAGCCCCGGTGGGGCAGACCAAGAGACCCAGTACTTC. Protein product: CASSPGGADQETQYF.

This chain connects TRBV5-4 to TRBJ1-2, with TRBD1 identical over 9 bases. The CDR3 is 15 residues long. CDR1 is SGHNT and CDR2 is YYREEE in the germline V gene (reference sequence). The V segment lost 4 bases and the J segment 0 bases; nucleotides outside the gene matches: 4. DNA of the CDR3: TGTGCCAGCAGCGACTGGACAGGGGCTAACTATGGCTACACCTTC. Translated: CASSDWTGANYGYTF.

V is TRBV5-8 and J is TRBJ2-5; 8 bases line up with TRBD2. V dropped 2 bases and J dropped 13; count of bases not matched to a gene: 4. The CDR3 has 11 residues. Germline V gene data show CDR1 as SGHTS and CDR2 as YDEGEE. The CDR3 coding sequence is TGTGCCAGCAGCTTAGCGGGGGCGACGTACTTC. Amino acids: CASSLAGATYF.

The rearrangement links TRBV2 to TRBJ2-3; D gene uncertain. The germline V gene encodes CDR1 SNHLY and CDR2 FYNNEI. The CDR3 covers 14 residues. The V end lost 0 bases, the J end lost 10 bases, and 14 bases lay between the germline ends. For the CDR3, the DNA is TGTGCCAGCAGTGAAGCGGTATTGGCTGTGGCGCAGTATTTT. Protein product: CASSEAVLAVAQYF.

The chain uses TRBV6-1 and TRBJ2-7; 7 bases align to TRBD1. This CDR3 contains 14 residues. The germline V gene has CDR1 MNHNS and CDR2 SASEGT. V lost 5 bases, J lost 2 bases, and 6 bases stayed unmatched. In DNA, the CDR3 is TGTGCCAGCAGTCGACAGGGTTACACCTACGAGCAGTACTTC. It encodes CASSRQGYTYEQYF.

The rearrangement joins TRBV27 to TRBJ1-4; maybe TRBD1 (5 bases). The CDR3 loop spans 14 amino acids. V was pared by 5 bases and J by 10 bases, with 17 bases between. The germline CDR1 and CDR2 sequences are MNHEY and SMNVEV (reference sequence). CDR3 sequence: CASSLGGGIGKLFF. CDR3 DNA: TGTGCCAGCAGTCTTGGGGGGGGAATTGGAAAACTGTTTTTT. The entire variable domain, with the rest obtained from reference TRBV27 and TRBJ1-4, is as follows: EAQVTQNPRYLITVTGKKLTVTCSQNMNHEYMSWYRQDPGLGLRQIYYSMNVEVTDKGDVPEGYKVSRKEKRNFPLILESPSPNQTSLYFCASSLGGGIGKLFFGSGTQLSVL.

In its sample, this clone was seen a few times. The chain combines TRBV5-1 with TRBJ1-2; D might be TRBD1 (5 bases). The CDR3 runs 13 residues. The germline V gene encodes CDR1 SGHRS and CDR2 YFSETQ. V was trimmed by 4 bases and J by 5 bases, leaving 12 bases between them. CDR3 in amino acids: CASSTGDSYGYTF. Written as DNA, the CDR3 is TGCGCCAGCAGCACGGGAGACAGTTATGGCTACACCTTC.